This TCR beta chain was identified during a study of shared clonotypes between healthy human individuals. Study information: Sampling drew on donors who were a couple of women and a few men aged 18 to 49. CD4 naive and memory got three plates each, CD8 naive two, CD8 memory one.

Each of the donors was a healthy adult who was HIV-negative and had not had a recent acute infection or vaccination. Assay: immunoSEQ multiplex PCR; the TCRdb copy retains only in-frame clones and omits some. Of roughly 1.4 million clones detected, about 98.5% appear once; the ten largest clones hold about 0.35%. Input material: naive CD4+ T cells sorted from blood. Noted subset: CD45RA+ positively selected. The origin of this receptor is a man aged 25 to 40 in good health.

The CDR3 DNA reads as TGCAGCGTTGAAGACCCCGGGACAGGGTTTCGCGAGCAGTACTTC. It encodes CSVEDPGTGFREQYF. The rearrangement uses TRBV29-1 and TRBJ2-7; 9 bases match TRBD1. The CDR3 contains 15 residues. The V gene end was trimmed by 0 bases and the J gene end by 6 bases; junction bases not matched to a gene: 9. Germline assignment: CDR1 SQVTM and CDR2 ANQGSEA.